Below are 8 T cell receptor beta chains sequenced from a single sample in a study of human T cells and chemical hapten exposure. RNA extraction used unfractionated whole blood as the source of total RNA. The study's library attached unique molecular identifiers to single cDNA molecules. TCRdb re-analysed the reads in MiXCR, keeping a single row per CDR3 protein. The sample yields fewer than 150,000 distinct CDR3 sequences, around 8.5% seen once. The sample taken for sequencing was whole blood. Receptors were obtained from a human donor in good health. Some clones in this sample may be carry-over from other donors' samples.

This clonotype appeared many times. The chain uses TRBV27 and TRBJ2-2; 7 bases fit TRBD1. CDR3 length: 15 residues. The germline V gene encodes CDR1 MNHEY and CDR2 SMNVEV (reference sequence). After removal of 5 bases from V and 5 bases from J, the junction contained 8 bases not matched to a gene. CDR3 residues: CASSKTGLRTGELFF. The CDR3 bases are TGTGCCAGCAGTAAGACAGGGCTTCGAACCGGGGAGCTGTTTTTT.

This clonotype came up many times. The CDR3 spells CASSLDRADSPLHF. The CDR3 nucleotides are TGTGCCAGCAGTTTGGACAGGGCTGATTCACCCCTCCACTTT. The gene calls are TRBV27 and TRBJ1-6, with 8 positions matching TRBD1. Germline V gene data show CDR1 as MNHEY and CDR2 as SMNVEV (reference sequence). V lost 3 bases, J lost 8 bases, and 3 bases stayed unmatched. This CDR3 is 14 amino acids long.

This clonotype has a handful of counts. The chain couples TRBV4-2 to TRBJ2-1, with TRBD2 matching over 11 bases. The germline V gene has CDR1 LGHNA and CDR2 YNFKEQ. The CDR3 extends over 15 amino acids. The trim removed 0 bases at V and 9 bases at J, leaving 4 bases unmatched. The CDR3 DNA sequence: TGTGCCAGCAGCCAAGATGCACTAGCGGGAGTTGAGCAGTTCTTC. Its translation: CASSQDALAGVEQFF.

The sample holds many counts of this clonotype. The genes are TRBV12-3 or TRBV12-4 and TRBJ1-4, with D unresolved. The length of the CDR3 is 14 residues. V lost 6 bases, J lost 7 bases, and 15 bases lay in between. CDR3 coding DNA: TGTGCCAGCAGCCGAGACGGAGGTGGTGAAAAACTGTTTTTT. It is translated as CASSRDGGGEKLFF.

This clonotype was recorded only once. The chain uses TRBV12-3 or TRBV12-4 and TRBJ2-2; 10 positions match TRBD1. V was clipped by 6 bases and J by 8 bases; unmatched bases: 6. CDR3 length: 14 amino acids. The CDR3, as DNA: TGTGCCAGCAGGAGGACAGGGGGGTTAGGGGAGCTGTTTTTT. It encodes CASRRTGGLGELFF.

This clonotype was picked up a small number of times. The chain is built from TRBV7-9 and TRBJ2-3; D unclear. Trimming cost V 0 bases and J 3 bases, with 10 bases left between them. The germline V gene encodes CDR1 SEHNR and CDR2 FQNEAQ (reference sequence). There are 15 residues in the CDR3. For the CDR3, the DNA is TGTGCCAGCAGCTTAGCGGAAGGGATTACAGATACGCAGTATTTT. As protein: CASSLAEGITDTQYF. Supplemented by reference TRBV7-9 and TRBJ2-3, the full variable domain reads DTGVSQNPRHKITKRGQNVTFRCDPISEHNRLYWYRQTLGQGPEFLTYFQNEAQLEKSRLLSDRFSAERPKGSFSTLEIQRTEQGDSAMYLCASSLAEGITDTQYFGPGTRLTVL.

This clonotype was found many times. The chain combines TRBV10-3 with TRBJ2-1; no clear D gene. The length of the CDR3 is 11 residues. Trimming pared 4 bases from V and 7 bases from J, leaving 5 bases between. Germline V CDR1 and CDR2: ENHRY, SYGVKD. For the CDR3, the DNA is TGTGCCATCAGTGTGGGGAATGAGCAGTTCTTC. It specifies CAISVGNEQFF.

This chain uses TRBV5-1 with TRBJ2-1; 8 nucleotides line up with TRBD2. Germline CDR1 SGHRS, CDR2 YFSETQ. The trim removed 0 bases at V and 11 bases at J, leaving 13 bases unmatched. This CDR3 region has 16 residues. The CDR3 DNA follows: TGCGCCAGCAGCTTGGAAAGCGGGACTCGGGGGGGGAAGCAGTTCTTC. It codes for CASSLESGTRGGKQFF.